This record covers a single T cell receptor (beta chain). Its target is not known. This CDR3 region has 17 residues. Germline CDR1 LGHNT, CDR2 FRNRAP. The ends lost 1 base at V and 2 bases at J; junction bases unmatched: 7. Repertoires were generated with immunoSEQ multiplex PCR, while TCRdb's copy carries only in-frame clones and drops some. The data show 100,000 or so clones, just over 90% seen once. The data originate from a study of siplizumab effects on memory and regulatory T cells. Study-wide results and caveats: Among alloreactive clones, only a minor fraction mapped to unstimulated subsets. Naive T cell populations appeared to exhibit greater diversity than memory cells and appeared to be major alloresponse contributors. Confirmation that proliferating Tregs from siplizumab cultures had suppressive function was not obtained. Naive or memory phenotype was unassignable for roughly 75-96% of proliferating CD4+ or CD8+ clones.

This TCR was recovered from a human donor in good health. This chain links TRBV12-5 with TRBJ2-7; 11 bases line up with TRBD2. The sequencing sample was made of non-Treg CD4+ T cells sorted from blood. The CDR3 DNA follows: TGTGCTAGTGGTTTGGCCCCCACTAGCGGGGGAACCTACGAGCAGTACTTC. As protein: CASGLAPTSGGTYEQYF.